This note documents a single TCR beta chain sequence. The antigen it binds to is not known. Per-nucleotide qualities are absent, and no much larger clonotype sits a single base away. This specimen's time point label, per the study, means: patch test 1, 2 weeks after DPC sensitization. This sample's treatment or condition label indicates: therapeutic diphenylcyclopropenone sensitization with weekly scalp DPC. Blood at each patch-test visit was drawn before the patch test was applied. To be eligible, patients had to be aged 18 to 70, diagnosed with alopecia and judged suitable for DPC therapy, while pregnant patients were excluded. Total RNA was extracted from unfractionated whole blood collected in Tempus Blood RNA tubes. The sample originates from a study of human T cells and chemical hapten exposure (dated by TCRdb to about 2021). Study-wide context: For sensitization, 2% DPC in acetone was applied to an approximately 2 cm by approximately 2 cm area of upper inner arm skin. Throughout the roughly 24-week study period, patients were also given weekly therapeutic DPC doses on the scalp. Patch tests used Finn chambers with 0.01% DPC on the upper back, scored after 6 days by International Contact Dermatitis Research Group standards. The patient cohort, mostly female, included alopecia areata with under or over 50% scalp involvement, alopecia totalis and alopecia universalis. Libraries were pooled for sequencing, and variation in per-sample TCR yields was attributed mainly to small differences in library volumes within the pool. Peripheral blood TCR repertoire changes were tracked in vivo in alopecia patients during primary and secondary sensitization to the hapten diphenylcyclopropenone (DPC). Blood samples were taken from patients before sensitization (week 0) and at 2, 6 and about 24 weeks after DPC sensitization. Twenty-nine alopecia patients provided blood for TCR sequencing at one to four time points (pre-sensitization, 2, 6 and 24 weeks).

V is clipped by 9 bases and J by 3 bases, and the sequence between their germline boundaries is 9 bases long. Taken from cysteine to phenylalanine, the CDR3 has 11 residues. The CDR3 DNA has 33 bases and is translated from base 1. CDR1 and CDR2 are read off the germline V gene as MDHEN and SYDVKM. Results the study describes overall, beyond this receptor: Patch test score correlated positively with the number of PT1 expanded TCRs, reaching significance at thresholds 8, 16 and 32 but not at 4. DPC sensitization did not change how many TCRs were above 1 in 1000 frequency, and no evidence was found of alterations in global repertoire structure. After repeated subsampling, the strength of the expansion versus patch-test correlation and the threshold at which it became significant changed. Compared with pre-sensitization or healthy control sets, expanded TCRs formed significantly more large CDR3 similarity clusters, which is consistent with antigen-driven responses. Because every patient had alopecia, a presumed autoimmune disease, the patients' immune response might differ from that of healthy individuals.

The protocol used for the library was RACE. TCRdb shows the sequencer as NextSeq 500. During library preparation, unique molecular identifiers were attached to individual cDNA molecules so that TCRs could be counted quantitatively and reproducibly. From each blood RNA sample, both TCR alpha and TCR beta chains were sequenced. The original methods were these. A median of about 89,000 TCRs per sample was observed, with a range of roughly 20,000 to 700,000. V, J and CDR3 annotation of the TCR reads was performed with the Decombinator software suite. For PS versus PT1 abundance plots, all samples were subsampled to the same number of TCRs (28,000). Expanded TCRs were defined as absent before sensitization and observed at least eight times at the 2-week time point. In TCRdb, the public reads were trimmed at Q25 with fastp and aligned with MiXCR, with productive beta chains retained. Identical CDR3 proteins give one entry, which carries the most common genes and DNA. The V and J calls, along with clone size, are taken from TCRdb and not from the paper's own processing. Within this sample are tens of thousands of distinct CDR3 sequences, with roughly a tenth of them counted one time only. The ten largest clones represent 2.2% of the sample.

This receptor was taken from a man aged 35-49 years with alopecia areata. Some clones in this sample may be carry-over from other donors' samples. The sample was whole blood, taken in connection with sensitization to the hapten diphenylcyclopropenone (DPC). Recombination linked TRBV28 to TRBJ2-7; there is no confident call for the D gene. Here the CDR3 is given as CASGSRYEQYF. The nucleotide sequence reads as follows: TGTGCCAGTGGATCCCGCTACGAGCAGTACTTC.